Sequencing of this TCR beta chain was carried out in a study of T cells in narcolepsy. With 2 bases removed from V and 4 bases from J, the gap between germline ends came to 6 bases. CDR3 length equals 13 residues. Germline loops: CDR1 SGHRS, CDR2 YFSETQ. Some clones are missing from TCRdb's copy, which holds only in-frame ones; the method was immunoSEQ multiplex PCR. The table includes some 30,000 clones, about 90% detected once. This clone is a singleton in its sample. V usage is TRBV5-1 and J usage is TRBJ2-2, with D perhaps matching TRBD1 (5 bases). The sample was memory (CD45RA-) CD4+ T cells from blood. This TCR was recovered from a human donor in good health. The CDR3 DNA is TGCGCCAGCAGCTTCAGGGCCACCGGGGAGCTGTTTTTT. It is translated as CASSFRATGELFF.